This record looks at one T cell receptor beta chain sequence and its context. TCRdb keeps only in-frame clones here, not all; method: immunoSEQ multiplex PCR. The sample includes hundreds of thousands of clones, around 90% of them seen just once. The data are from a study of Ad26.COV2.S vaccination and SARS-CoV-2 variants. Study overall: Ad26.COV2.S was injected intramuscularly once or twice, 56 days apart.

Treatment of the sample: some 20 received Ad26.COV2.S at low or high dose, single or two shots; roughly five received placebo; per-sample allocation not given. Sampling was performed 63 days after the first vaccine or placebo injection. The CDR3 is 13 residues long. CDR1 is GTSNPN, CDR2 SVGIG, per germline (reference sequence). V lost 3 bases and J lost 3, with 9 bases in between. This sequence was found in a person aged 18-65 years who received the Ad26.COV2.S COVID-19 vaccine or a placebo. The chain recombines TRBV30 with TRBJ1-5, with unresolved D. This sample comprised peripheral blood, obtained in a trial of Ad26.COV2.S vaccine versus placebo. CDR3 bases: TGTGCCTGGAGCCGGCAAATCAATCAGCCCCAGCATTTT. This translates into CAWSRQINQPQHF.